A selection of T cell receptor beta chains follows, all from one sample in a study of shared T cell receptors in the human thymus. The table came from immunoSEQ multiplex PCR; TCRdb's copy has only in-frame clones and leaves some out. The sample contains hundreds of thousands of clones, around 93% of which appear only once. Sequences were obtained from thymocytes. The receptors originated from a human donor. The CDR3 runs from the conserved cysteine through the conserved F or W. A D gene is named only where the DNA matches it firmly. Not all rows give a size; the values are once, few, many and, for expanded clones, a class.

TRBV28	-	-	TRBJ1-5	CASSFRAGFVGNQPQHF	TGTGCCAGCAGTTTCAGGGCAGGGTTTGTGGGCAATCAGCCCCAGCATTTT
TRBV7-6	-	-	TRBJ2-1	CASSLANSLNEQFF	TGTGCCAGCAGCTTAGCGAACTCTCTAAATGAGCAGTTCTTC
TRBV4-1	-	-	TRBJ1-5	CASSQGRASDNQPQHF	TGCGCCAGCAGCCAAGGCCGGGCGTCGGACAATCAGCCCCAGCATTTT
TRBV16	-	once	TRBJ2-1	CASSQGLGEQFF	TGTGCCAGCAGCCAAGGGCTAGGCGAGCAGTTCTTC
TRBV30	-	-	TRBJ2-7	CACRDLSSYEQYF	TGTGCCTGTAGGGACCTGAGCTCCTACGAGCAGTACTTC
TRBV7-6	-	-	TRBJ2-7	CASSSRTGNEGHEQYF	TGTGCCAGCAGCTCCCGGACGGGGAACGAGGGGCACGAGCAGTACTTC
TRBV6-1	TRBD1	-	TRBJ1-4	CASSAKGQNNEKLFF	TGTGCCAGCAGTGCAAAGGGACAGAATAATGAAAAACTGTTTTTT
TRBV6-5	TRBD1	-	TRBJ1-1	CASSYSSGQVNTEAFF	TGTGCCAGCAGTTACTCCTCCGGACAGGTGAACACTGAAGCTTTCTTT
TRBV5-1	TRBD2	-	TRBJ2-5	CASSLSSTSGMGVETQYF	TGCGCCAGCAGCTTAAGCTCTACTAGCGGGATGGGGGTAGAGACCCAGTACTTC
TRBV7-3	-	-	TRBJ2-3	CASSPETGLGTDTQYF	TGTGCCAGCAGCCCCGAGACTGGGCTCGGCACAGATACGCAGTATTTT
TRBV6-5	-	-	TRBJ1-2	CASSKEKIYGYTF	TGTGCCAGCAGTAAAGAAAAGATCTATGGCTACACCTTC
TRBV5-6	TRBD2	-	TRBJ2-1	CASNEGLAPYNEQFF	TGTGCCAGCAACGAGGGACTAGCCCCCTACAATGAGCAGTTCTTC
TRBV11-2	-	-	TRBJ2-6	CASSLDNGNSGANVLTF	TGTGCCAGCAGCTTAGATAATGGGAACTCTGGGGCCAACGTCCTGACTTTC
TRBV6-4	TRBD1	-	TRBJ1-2	CASSDSSETGGRNGYTF	TGTGCCAGCAGTGACTCGAGCGAGACAGGGGGAAGGAATGGCTACACCTTC
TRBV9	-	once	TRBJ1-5	CASSVADSPQPQHF	TGTGCCAGCAGCGTGGCGGACAGCCCACAGCCCCAGCATTTT
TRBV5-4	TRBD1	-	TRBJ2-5	CASSHAGQGVLAYQETQYF	TGTGCCAGCAGCCACGCGGGACAGGGGGTGTTGGCGTACCAAGAGACCCAGTACTTC
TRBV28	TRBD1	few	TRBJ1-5	CASSFGLGQGALGNQPQHF	TGTGCCAGCAGTTTCGGTCTCGGGCAGGGGGCGTTGGGCAATCAGCCCCAGCATTTT
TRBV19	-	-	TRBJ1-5	CASSIDGSGRYQPQHF	TGTGCCAGTAGTATAGATGGGTCAGGCCGATATCAGCCCCAGCATTTT
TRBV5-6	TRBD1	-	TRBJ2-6	CASSRDRGPISGANVLTF	TGTGCCAGCAGCCGTGACAGGGGCCCAATCTCTGGGGCCAACGTCCTGACTTTC
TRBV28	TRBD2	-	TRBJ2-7	CASSLIAGESEVPYEQYF	TGTGCCAGCAGTTTAATAGCGGGAGAATCGGAGGTCCCCTACGAGCAGTACTTC
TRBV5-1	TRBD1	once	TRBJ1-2	CASSFYPDREDGYTF	TGCGCCAGCAGCTTCTACCCGGACAGGGAGGATGGCTACACCTTC
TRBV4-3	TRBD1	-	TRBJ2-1	CASSQDRTGTYNEQFF	TGCGCCAGCAGCCAAGATCGGACAGGGACTTACAATGAGCAGTTCTTC
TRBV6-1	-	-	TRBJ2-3	CASNSGSQYF	TGTGCCAGCAATTCGGGATCGCAGTATTTT
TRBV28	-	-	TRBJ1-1	CASTRQVLMNTEAFF	TGTGCCAGCACCCGACAGGTTCTGATGAACACTGAAGCTTTCTTT
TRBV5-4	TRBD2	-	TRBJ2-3	CASSWTSGRVELTDTQYF	TGTGCCAGCAGCTGGACTAGCGGGAGAGTTGAGCTCACAGATACGCAGTATTTT
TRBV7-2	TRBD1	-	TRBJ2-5	CASSLGTGGQETQYF	TGTGCCAGCAGCTTAGGGACAGGGGGGCAAGAGACCCAGTACTTC
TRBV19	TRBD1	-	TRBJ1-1	CASSMKTGGPPVNTEAFF	TGTGCCAGTAGTATGAAGACAGGGGGCCCACCGGTGAACACTGAAGCTTTCTTT
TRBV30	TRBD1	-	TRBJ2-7	CAWSEWDSLSSYEQYF	TGTGCCTGGAGTGAGTGGGACAGTCTTAGCTCCTACGAGCAGTACTTC
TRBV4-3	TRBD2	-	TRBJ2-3	CASSQAGGPPDTQYF	TGCGCCAGCAGCCAAGCGGGAGGGCCTCCCGATACGCAGTATTTT
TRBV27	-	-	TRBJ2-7	CASNGTDPYEQYF	TGTGCCAGCAATGGAACAGACCCCTACGAGCAGTACTTC
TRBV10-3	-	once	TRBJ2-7	CAISYHRDYEQYF	TGTGCCATCAGCTACCACAGGGACTACGAGCAGTACTTC
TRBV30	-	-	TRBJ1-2	CAWSANYGYTF	TGTGCCTGGAGTGCTAACTATGGCTACACCTTC
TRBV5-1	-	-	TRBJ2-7	CASSSQGYEQYF	TGCGCCAGCAGCTCACAGGGCTACGAGCAGTACTTC
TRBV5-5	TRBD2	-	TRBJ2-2	CASSLRSAGDTGELFF	TGTGCCAGCAGCTTGCGCTCGGCGGGAGACACCGGGGAGCTGTTTTTT
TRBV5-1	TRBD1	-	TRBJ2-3	CASSSQGAADTQYF	TGCGCCAGCAGTTCACAGGGGGCGGCAGATACGCAGTATTTT
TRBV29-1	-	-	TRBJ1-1	CSVPDNGVSPKRSEAFF	TGCAGCGTACCCGACAACGGGGTGAGTCCCAAGCGGTCTGAAGCTTTCTTT
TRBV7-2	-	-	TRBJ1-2	CASSLAGVGYGYTF	TGTGCCAGCAGCTTAGCAGGGGTCGGCTATGGCTACACCTTC
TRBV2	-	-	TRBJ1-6	CASSLSRGPKRDSPLHF	TGTGCCAGCAGTCTTTCGCGGGGGCCAAAAAGGGATTCACCCCTCCACTTT
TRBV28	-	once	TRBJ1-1	CATVLVLRHPNEAFF	TGTGCCACCGTTTTAGTCCTCCGACACCCGAATGAAGCTTTCTTT
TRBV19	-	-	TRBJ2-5	CASSIDPEETQYF	TGTGCCAGTAGTATAGATCCAGAAGAGACCCAGTACTTC
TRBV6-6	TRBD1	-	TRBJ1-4	CASRHSGGATDEKLFF	TGTGCCAGCAGACACTCAGGGGGCGCGACCGATGAAAAACTGTTTTTT
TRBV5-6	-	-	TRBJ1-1	CASSLVRGTEAFF	TGTGCCAGCAGCTTGGTGAGGGGGACTGAAGCTTTCTTT
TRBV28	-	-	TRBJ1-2	CASSPRSYGYTF	TGTGCCAGCAGTCCTCGGTCCTATGGCTACACCTTC